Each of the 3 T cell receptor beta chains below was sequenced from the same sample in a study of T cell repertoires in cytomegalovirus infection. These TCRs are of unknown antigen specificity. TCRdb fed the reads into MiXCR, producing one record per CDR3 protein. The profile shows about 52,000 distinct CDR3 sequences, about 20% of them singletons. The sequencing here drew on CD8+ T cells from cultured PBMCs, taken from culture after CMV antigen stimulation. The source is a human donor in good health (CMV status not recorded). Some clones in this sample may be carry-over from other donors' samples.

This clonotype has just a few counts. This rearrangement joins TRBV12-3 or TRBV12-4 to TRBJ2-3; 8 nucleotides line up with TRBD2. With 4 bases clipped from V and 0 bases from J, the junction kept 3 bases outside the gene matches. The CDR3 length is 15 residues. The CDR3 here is CASSSGGASTDTQYF. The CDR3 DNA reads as TGTGCCAGCAGTTCGGGGGGGGCAAGCACAGATACGCAGTATTTT.

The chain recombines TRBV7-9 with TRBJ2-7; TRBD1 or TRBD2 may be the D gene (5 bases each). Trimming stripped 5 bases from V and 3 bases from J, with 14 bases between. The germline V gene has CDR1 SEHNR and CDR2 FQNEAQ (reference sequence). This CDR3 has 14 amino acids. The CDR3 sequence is CASSPRGDGYEQYF. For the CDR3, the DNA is TGTGCCAGCAGCCCTAGAGGGGACGGCTACGAGCAGTACTTC.

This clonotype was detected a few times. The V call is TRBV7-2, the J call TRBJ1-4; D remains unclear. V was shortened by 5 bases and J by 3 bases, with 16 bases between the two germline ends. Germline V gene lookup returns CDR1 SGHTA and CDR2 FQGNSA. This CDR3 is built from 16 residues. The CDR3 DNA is TGTGCCAGCAGCCCGCGAAGTTGGACTGCTAATGAAAAACTGTTTTTT. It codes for CASSPRSWTANEKLFF.